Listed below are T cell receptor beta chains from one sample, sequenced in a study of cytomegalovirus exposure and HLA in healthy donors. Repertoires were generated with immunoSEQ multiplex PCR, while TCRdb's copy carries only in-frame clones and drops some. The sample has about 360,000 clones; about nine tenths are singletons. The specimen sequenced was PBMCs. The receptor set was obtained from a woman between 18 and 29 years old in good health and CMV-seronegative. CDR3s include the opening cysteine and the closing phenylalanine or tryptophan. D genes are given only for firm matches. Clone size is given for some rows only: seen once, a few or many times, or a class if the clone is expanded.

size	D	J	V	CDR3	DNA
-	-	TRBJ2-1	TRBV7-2	CASSWASSKQFF	TGTGCCAGCAGCTGGGCTTCTTCGAAACAGTTCTTC
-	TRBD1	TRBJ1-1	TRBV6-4	CASGRQGRMNTEAFF	TGTGCCAGCGGGAGACAGGGCCGGATGAACACTGAAGCTTTCTTT
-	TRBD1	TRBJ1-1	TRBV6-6	CASSAPRGQLNTEAFF	TGTGCCAGCAGTGCCCCGCGGGGACAGTTGAACACTGAAGCTTTCTTT
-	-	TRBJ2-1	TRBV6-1	CASSDRQGGNEQFF	TGTGCCAGCAGTGATAGGCAGGGGGGCAATGAGCAGTTCTTC
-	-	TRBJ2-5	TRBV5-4	CASSSSRRGQETQYF	TGTGCCAGCAGCTCTTCGCGACGGGGTCAAGAGACCCAGTACTTC
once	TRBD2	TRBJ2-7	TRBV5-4	CASSLMTSGLLEQYF	TGTGCCAGCAGCTTGATGACTAGCGGATTACTAGAGCAGTACTTC
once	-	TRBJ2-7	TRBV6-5	CASRAVAGEQYF	TGTGCCAGCAGGGCCGTTGCGGGCGAGCAGTACTTC
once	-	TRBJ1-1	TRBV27	CASSLQMNTEAFF	TGTGCCAGCAGTCTACAGATGAACACTGAAGCTTTCTTT
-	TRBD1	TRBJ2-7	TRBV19	CATGDSHYEQYF	TGTGCCACCGGGGACAGCCACTACGAGCAGTACTTC
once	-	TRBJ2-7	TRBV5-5	CASSPGEGEQYF	TGTGCCAGCAGCCCAGGGGAGGGCGAGCAGTACTTC
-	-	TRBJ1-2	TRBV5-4	CASSYPGQNNYGYTF	TGTGCCAGCAGCTACCCCGGACAAAACAACTATGGCTACACCTTC
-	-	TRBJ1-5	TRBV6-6	CASHSLIGSQPQHF	TGTGCCAGCCATTCCCTTATTGGGAGTCAGCCCCAGCATTTT
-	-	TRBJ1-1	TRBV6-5	CASSYSRQQMNTEAFF	TGTGCCAGCAGTTACTCGAGACAGCAGATGAACACTGAAGCTTTCTTT
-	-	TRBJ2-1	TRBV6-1	CASSEAAIRSEQFF	TGTGCCAGCAGTGAAGCGGCCATCCGCAGTGAGCAGTTCTTC
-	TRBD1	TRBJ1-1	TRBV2	CASSEPGQGDAEAFF	TGTGCCAGCAGTGAACCGGGACAGGGGGACGCTGAAGCTTTCTTT
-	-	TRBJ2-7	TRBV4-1	CASSLGSGGSYEQYF	TGCGCCAGCAGCCTAGGATCCGGGGGCTCCTACGAGCAGTACTTC
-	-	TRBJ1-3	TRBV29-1	CSAQDSNISGNTIYF	TGCAGCGCTCAGGACAGTAATATCTCTGGAAACACCATATATTTT
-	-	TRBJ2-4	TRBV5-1	CASSSQGFDIQYF	TGCGCCAGCAGCTCCCAGGGGTTTGACATTCAGTACTTC
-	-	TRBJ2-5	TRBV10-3	CAISDIERQETQYF	TGTGCCATCAGTGATATAGAACGCCAAGAGACCCAGTACTTC
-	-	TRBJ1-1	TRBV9	CASSVTDLNTEAFF	TGTGCCAGCAGCGTTACAGATTTGAACACTGAAGCTTTCTTT
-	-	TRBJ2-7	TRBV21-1	CASNPGLAGDEQYF	TGTGCCAGCAACCCCGGACTAGCGGGAGACGAGCAGTACTTC